This is a list of T cell receptor beta chains from one sample in a study of T cells in Graves' hyperthyroidism and ophthalmopathy. TCRdb passed the multiplex PCR reads through MiXCR, listing each CDR3 protein once. The repertoire consists of 350,000 to 400,000 distinct CDR3 sequences, with 19% occurring once and the leading ten covering 3.5% to 4%. The material sequenced was blood. The origin of the receptors is a woman in her late teens or twenties with Graves' hyperthyroidism. CDR3s include the opening cysteine and the closing phenylalanine or tryptophan. The D gene is left open where the match is weak. Clone size, where shown, is once, few, many, or a class for clones that have expanded.

>TRBJ1-2|-|-|TRBV5-1
CANSLLQGSYGYTF
TGCGCCAACAGCCTGTTACAGGGCTCCTATGGCTACACCTTC
>TRBJ2-7|TRBD2|-|TRBV20-1
CSAITSGGAWYEQYF
TGCAGTGCCATTACTAGCGGGGGGGCGTGGTACGAGCAGTACTTC
>TRBJ1-1|-|many|TRBV30
CAWGQLKAFF
TGTGCCTGGGGACAGTTGAAGGCTTTCTTT
>TRBJ1-5|TRBD1|many|TRBV7-3
CASSVTGGQPQHF
TGTGCCAGCAGCGTAACAGGGGGCCAGCCCCAGCATTTT
>TRBJ1-1|-|many|TRBV28
CASSPGGPEAFF
TGTGCCAGCAGTCCGGGGGGCCCTGAAGCTTTCTTT
>TRBJ2-3|-|-|TRBV29-1
CSVDRGISTDTQYF
TGCAGCGTTGATCGAGGGATTAGCACAGATACGCAGTATTTT
>TRBJ1-2|TRBD1|few|TRBV18
CASSPKTGGFYGYTF
TGTGCCAGCTCACCAAAAACAGGGGGCTTCTATGGCTACACCTTC
>TRBJ2-5|TRBD2|many|TRBV20-1
CSASLAGGLWETQYF
TGCAGTGCCTCGCTAGCGGGGGGGCTCTGGGAGACCCAGTACTTC
>TRBJ2-7|-|many|TRBV6-1
CASSGIRPAEQYF
TGTGCCAGCAGTGGAATTCGACCGGCCGAGCAGTACTTC
>TRBJ1-5|TRBD1|few|TRBV3-1
CASSQKGQGNQPQHF
TGTGCCAGCAGCCAAAAAGGACAGGGTAATCAGCCCCAGCATTTT
>TRBJ2-5|-|few|TRBV14
CASSQDLSRTQYF
TGTGCCAGCAGCCAAGACTTGTCGAGGACCCAGTACTTC
>TRBJ1-1|-|many|TRBV6-4
CASSNTGTLGMNTEAFF
TGTGCCAGCAGTAACACCGGGACCCTGGGAATGAACACTGAAGCTTTCTTT
>TRBJ1-2|-|-|TRBV6-1
CASSDRTADGYTF
TGTGCCAGCAGTGACAGGACAGCCGATGGCTACACCTTC
>TRBJ1-5|-|many|TRBV6-5
CASSYLGEISNQPQHF
TGTGCCAGCAGTTACCTTGGGGAAATTAGCAATCAGCCCCAGCATTTT
>TRBJ1-6|TRBD1|-|TRBV6-1
CASREPGTGNNSPLHF
TGTGCCAGCAGAGAACCCGGGACAGGAAATAATTCACCCCTCCACTTT
>TRBJ1-5|TRBD1|many|TRBV12-3/TRBV12-4
CASSLYRGRNQPQHF
TGTGCCAGCAGTTTATACAGGGGGCGGAATCAGCCCCAGCATTTT
>TRBJ2-7|-|many|TRBV28
CASSLIGPGGEQYF
TGTGCCAGCAGTTTAATTGGCCCTGGGGGCGAGCAGTACTTC
>TRBJ2-7|-|many|TRBV12-3/TRBV12-4
CASSYSGEYEQYF
TGTGCCAGCAGTTATTCAGGGGAGTACGAGCAGTACTTC
>TRBJ1-3|-|many|TRBV2
CASKEIIAGNTIYF
TGTGCCAGCAAGGAGATTATCGCTGGAAACACCATATATTTT
>TRBJ2-7|-|many|TRBV7-2
CASSPGPKGYEQYF
TGTGCCAGCAGCCCGGGACCCAAGGGCTACGAGCAGTACTTC
>TRBJ1-6|TRBD1|many|TRBV11-2
CASSRQGGNSPLHF
TGTGCCAGCAGCCGACAGGGAGGTAATTCACCCCTCCACTTT
>TRBJ1-1|TRBD1|-|TRBV20-1
CSAGGGIVNTDAFF
TGCAGTGCTGGAGGGGGCATCGTGAACACTGATGCTTTCTTT
>TRBJ2-7|TRBD1|-|TRBV20-1
CSARTGWFYEQYF
TGCAGTGCTAGGACAGGGTGGTTCTACGAGCAGTACTTC
>TRBJ1-1|-|-|TRBV6-1
CTSSLRGTEAFF
TGTACCAGCAGCCTCCGGGGCACTGAAGCTTTCTTT
>TRBJ1-1|TRBD1|many|TRBV7-9
CASSLADRGRDEAFF
TGTGCCAGCAGCTTAGCTGACAGGGGTAGGGATGAAGCTTTCTTT
>TRBJ1-5|-|many|TRBV27
CASSLGFPGSSGSNQPQHF
TGTGCCAGCAGTTTAGGGTTTCCAGGGAGCAGCGGAAGCAATCAGCCCCAGCATTTT
>TRBJ1-2|TRBD1|many|TRBV2
CASNRGTANYGYTF
TGTGCCAGCAACAGGGGTACAGCTAACTATGGCTACACCTTC
>TRBJ2-5|TRBD2|many|TRBV10-3
CASGGVETQYF
TGTGCCTCGGGGGGTGTGGAGACCCAGTACTTC
>TRBJ1-1|-|many|TRBV12-3/TRBV12-4
CASTLRTNTEAFF
TGTGCCAGCACCCTAAGGACGAACACTGAAGCTTTCTTT
>TRBJ2-5|-|many|TRBV10-1
CASSESVGETQYF
TGCGCCAGCAGTGAGTCGGTTGGAGAGACCCAGTACTTC
>TRBJ1-2|-|many|TRBV7-2
CASSLASAGLYGYTF
TGTGCCAGCAGCTTAGCATCGGCGGGTCTCTATGGCTACACCTTC
>TRBJ1-1|-|many|TRBV5-1
CASSLESWDTMNTEAFF
TGCGCCAGCAGCTTGGAATCATGGGACACCATGAACACTGAAGCTTTCTTT
>TRBJ2-2|-|many|TRBV6-5
CASSSLTPGGGHYTGELFF
TGTGCCAGCAGTAGTTTAACGCCAGGAGGGGGCCATTACACCGGGGAGCTGTTTTTT
>TRBJ1-2|TRBD1|many|TRBV27
CASSSTGGVNGYTF
TGTGCCAGCAGTTCAACAGGGGGGGTAAATGGCTACACCTTC
>TRBJ2-7|TRBD1|many|TRBV6-1
CASSATGTGAYEQYF
TGTGCCAGCAGTGCTACCGGGACAGGAGCTTACGAGCAGTACTTC
>TRBJ1-5|-|few|TRBV3-1
CASSQGGHLSNQPQHF
TGTGCCAGCAGCCAAGGAGGACACCTTAGCAATCAGCCCCAGCATTTT
>TRBJ1-5|-|many|TRBV20-1
CSAQVGDVNQPQHF
TGCAGTGCTCAGGTCGGAGACGTTAATCAGCCCCAGCATTTT
>TRBJ1-5|-|many|TRBV7-8
CASSHRSFGDQPQHF
TGTGCCAGCAGCCATAGGTCATTCGGCGATCAGCCCCAGCATTTT
>TRBJ2-2|-|-|TRBV9
CASSVDWGGELFF
TGTGCCAGCAGCGTAGACTGGGGCGGGGAGCTGTTTTTT
>TRBJ2-7|TRBD1|many|TRBV27
CASGRTGGFEQYF
TGTGCCAGCGGTCGGACAGGGGGCTTTGAGCAGTACTTC
>TRBJ1-2|TRBD1|once|TRBV12-3/TRBV12-4
CASSLAIGQGGYTF
TGTGCCAGCAGTTTAGCGATCGGACAGGGAGGCTACACCTTC
>TRBJ1-2|-|many|TRBV30
CAWSLGYDGYTF
TGTGCCTGGAGCCTCGGGTATGATGGCTACACCTTC
>TRBJ1-5|TRBD1|many|TRBV20-1
CSARDTGQGGNQPQHF
TGCAGTGCTAGAGATACTGGACAGGGAGGCAATCAGCCCCAGCATTTT
>TRBJ2-2|-|few|TRBV18
CASSPRRQSRRLNTGELFF
TGTGCCAGCTCACCAAGGCGGCAATCCCGCAGACTGAACACCGGGGAGCTGTTTTTT
>TRBJ2-7|-|many|TRBV7-3
CASSLSSSYEQYF
TGTGCCAGCAGCTTATCTAGCTCCTACGAGCAGTACTTC
>TRBJ2-2|TRBD2|many|TRBV12-3/TRBV12-4
CASRWGGVRTGELFF
TGTGCCAGCAGGTGGGGGGGGGTTAGGACCGGGGAGCTGTTTTTT
>TRBJ2-7|TRBD1|-|TRBV12-3/TRBV12-4
CASNPGTGLSYEQYF
TGTGCCAGCAACCCTGGGACAGGCCTCTCCTACGAGCAGTACTTC
>TRBJ2-5|TRBD1|-|TRBV6-1
CASSRGIGQETQYF
TGTGCCAGCAGCAGGGGGATTGGGCAAGAGACCCAGTACTTC
>TRBJ1-2|TRBD1|-|TRBV12-3/TRBV12-4
CASSASQGYNGYTF
TGTGCCAGCAGTGCGTCACAGGGGTACAATGGCTACACCTTC
>TRBJ1-1|-|-|TRBV6-1
CASTLPVEEDYTEAFF
TGTGCCAGCACGCTACCGGTGGAGGAGGACTACACTGAAGCTTTCTTT
>TRBJ1-2|-|many|TRBV11-2
CASTVGGGRNYGYTF
TGTGCCAGCACCGTCGGCGGCGGACGGAACTATGGCTACACCTTC